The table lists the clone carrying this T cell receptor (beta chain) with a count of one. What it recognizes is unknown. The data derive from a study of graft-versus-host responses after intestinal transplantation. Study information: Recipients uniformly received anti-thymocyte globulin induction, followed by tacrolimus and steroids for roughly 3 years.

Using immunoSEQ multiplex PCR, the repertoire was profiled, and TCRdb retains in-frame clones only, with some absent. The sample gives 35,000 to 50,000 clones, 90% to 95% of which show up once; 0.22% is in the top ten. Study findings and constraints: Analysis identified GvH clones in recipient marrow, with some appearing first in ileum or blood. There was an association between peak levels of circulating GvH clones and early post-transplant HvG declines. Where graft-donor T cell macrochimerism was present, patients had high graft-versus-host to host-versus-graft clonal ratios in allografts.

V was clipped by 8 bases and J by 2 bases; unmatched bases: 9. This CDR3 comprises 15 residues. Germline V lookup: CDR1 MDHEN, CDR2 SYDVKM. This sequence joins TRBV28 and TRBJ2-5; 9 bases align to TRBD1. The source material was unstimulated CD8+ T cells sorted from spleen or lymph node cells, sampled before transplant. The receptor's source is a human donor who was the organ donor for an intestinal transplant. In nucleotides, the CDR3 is TGTGCCAGCGCCCGGGACAGGGATACTCAAGAGACCCAGTACTTC. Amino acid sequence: CASARDRDTQETQYF.